The entry that follows covers one T cell receptor beta chain sequence. Its target is unknown. This specimen comes from a study of T-cell reconstitution after alpha-beta-depleted transplantation in children. Findings and caveats of the study: Several hundred rapidly expanded clones from non-depleted graft cells reportedly supplied alpha-beta T cells about two months post-transplant.

Trimming removed 5 bases from V and 0 bases from J, with 17 bases in between. The CDR3 length is 18 residues. The TCRbeta library incorporated unique molecular identifiers. TCRdb recomputed calls from the PCR reads with MiXCR, one row per CDR3 protein. The repertoire consists of about a million distinct CDR3 sequences, with roughly 29% occurring once and the leading ten covering about 28%. The specimen comprised PBMCs, mostly from graft donor cells, sampled 360 days after TCRalphabeta/CD19-depleted stem cell transplant. This receptor was obtained from a boy younger than two who had a stem cell transplant for SCID, so the T cells may come from the graft donor. The gene calls are TRBV23-1 and TRBJ2-6; D uncertain. TRBV23-1 is an ORF, and what it does is uncertain. The CDR3 spells CASSIPVNTSSGANVLTF. The CDR3 DNA reads as TGCGCCAGCAGTATCCCCGTCAATACCAGCTCTGGGGCCAACGTCCTGACTTTC.